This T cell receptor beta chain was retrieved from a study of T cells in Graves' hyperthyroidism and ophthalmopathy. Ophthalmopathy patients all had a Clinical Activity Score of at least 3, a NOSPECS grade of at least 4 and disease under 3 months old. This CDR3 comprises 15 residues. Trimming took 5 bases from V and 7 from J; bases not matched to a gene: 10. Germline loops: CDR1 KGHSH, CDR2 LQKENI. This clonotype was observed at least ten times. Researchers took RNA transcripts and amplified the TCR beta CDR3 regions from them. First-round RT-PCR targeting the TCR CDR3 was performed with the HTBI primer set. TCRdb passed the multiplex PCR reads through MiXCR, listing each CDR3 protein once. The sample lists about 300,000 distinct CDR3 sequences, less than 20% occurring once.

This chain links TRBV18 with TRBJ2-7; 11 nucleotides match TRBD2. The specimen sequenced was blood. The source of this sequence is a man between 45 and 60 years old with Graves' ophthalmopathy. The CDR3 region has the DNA TGTGCCAGCTCATCTCCCGGGACTAGCGGAGGGGAGCAGTACTTC. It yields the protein CASSSPGTSGGEQYF.